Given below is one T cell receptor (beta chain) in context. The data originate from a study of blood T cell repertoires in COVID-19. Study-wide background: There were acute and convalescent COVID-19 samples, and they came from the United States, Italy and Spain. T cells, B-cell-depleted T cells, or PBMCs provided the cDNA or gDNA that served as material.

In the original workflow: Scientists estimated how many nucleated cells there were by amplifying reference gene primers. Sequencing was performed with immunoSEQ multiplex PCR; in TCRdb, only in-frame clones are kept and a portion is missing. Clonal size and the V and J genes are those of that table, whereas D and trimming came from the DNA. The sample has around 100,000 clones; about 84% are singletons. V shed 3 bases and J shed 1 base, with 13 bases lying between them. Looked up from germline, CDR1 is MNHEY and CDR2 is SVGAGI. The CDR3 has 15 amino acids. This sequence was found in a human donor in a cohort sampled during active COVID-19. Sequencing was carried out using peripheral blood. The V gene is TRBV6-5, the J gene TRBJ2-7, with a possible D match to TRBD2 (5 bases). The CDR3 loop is CASSYVGGGSYEQYF. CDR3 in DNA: TGTGCCAGCAGTTATGTGGGCGGAGGTTCCTACGAGCAGTACTTC.